Listed here is a single TCR beta chain. Its antigen is still unknown. The sample originates from a study of blood T cells in healthy people across ages. General study findings and limits: Whereas aged donors had fewer naive CD4+ cells, long-lived donors had more of them and higher diversity. Unsorted PBMCs prevented conclusive naive versus antigen-experienced comparison.

Primers used in a second PCR of roughly 7 to 12 cycles were a sample-barcoded 5' primer and a J-beta primer mix. Carrying 12 random nucleotides, a template-switch adaptor labeled each individual cDNA molecule. TCRdb reprocessed the 5' RACE reads with MiXCR, giving one entry per CDR3 protein. Altogether 1.5 million to 2 million distinct CDR3 sequences are present, just under 50% being singletons, with the ten largest covering around 2.1%. This CDR3 has 15 amino acids. CDR1 and CDR2 (germline): LGHNA, YSLEER. V was shortened by 4 bases and J by 8 bases, with 18 bases between the two germline ends. The clonotype originates from a woman between 35 and 50 years old in good health. The specimen sequenced was blood. The gene calls are TRBV4-3 and TRBJ2-1, with D perhaps TRBD2 (6 bases). CDR3 sequence reads: CASSPSGGSLDEQFF. The CDR3 DNA follows: TGCGCCAGCAGCCCAAGTGGAGGGAGCTTGGATGAGCAGTTCTTC.